This TCR beta chain originates from a study of shared clonotypes between healthy human individuals. Study background: The composition of the donors was a couple of women and a few men aged 18 to 49. Plates per donor: three CD4 naive, three CD4 memory, two CD8 naive, one CD8 memory.

Profiling relied on immunoSEQ multiplex PCR, and the TCRdb table lists in-frame clones only, not all of them. The profile covers about 580,000 clones, with more than 95% appearing a single time and 0.3% taken by the ten largest. Terminally differentiated effector memory CD45RA+ cells were excluded by CCR7 positive selection of CD45RO-negative cells. Every donor, a Caucasian adult, lived in Nashville, Tennessee. V shed 4 bases and J shed 5 bases, with 6 bases lying between them. CDR1 and CDR2 from the germline V gene are MNHEY and SMNVEV (reference sequence). This CDR3 is built from 12 residues. This clonotype originated in a man aged 25 to 45 in good health. Sequenced input: naive CD8+ T cells sorted from blood. The genes are TRBV27 and TRBJ2-1; no definite D call. The CDR3 sequence is CASSWGNNEQFF. The CDR3 nucleotides are TGTGCCAGCAGTTGGGGAAACAATGAGCAGTTCTTC.